The text below deals with one T cell receptor beta chain. Its antigen remains undetermined. No quality values exist for individual bases; no much larger clone is one base distant. This sample stems from a study of cytomegalovirus exposure and HLA in healthy donors (dated by TCRdb to the late 2010s). Background on the whole study: According to an earlier analysis of 450 to 650 of the donors, roughly 180 million T cells yielded 117 million unique TCR beta sequences and around 280 Gb of sequence data. Approximately 300 gigabases of sequencing data and around 80 million unique TCR sequences made up an early release that covered several hundred HLA-typed donors. Among the roughly 400 genotyped donors, about 85% belonged to the genetic ancestry cluster associated with self-reported Caucasian donors. The study aimed to test whether cataloging public T cell receptors could reveal signatures of past pathogen exposure. The T cell repertoires of 700 or so subjects were profiled by immunosequencing and related to cytomegalovirus serostatus. In addition to the first cohort of 666 subjects, a separate validation cohort of 120 different subjects was used. The study combined high-throughput TCR immunosequencing, statistical association of individual TCRs with disease status, and machine learning to predict cytomegalovirus infection status. A later analysis re-examined previously published TCR beta repertoires from just over 650 donors and added high-resolution HLA genotyping to investigate patterns of TCR occurrence. Rather than drawing on any new phenotypic data, the later analysis identified candidate immune exposures from TCR beta sequences and the way those sequences occurred across donors. An earlier analysis of approximately 500 of the donors applied high-throughput TCR beta sequencing to assess whether each TCR beta V gene segment acted as functional or pseudogenic. Alongside the repertoire data, information on donor age, sex, ethnicity and CMV serostatus was compiled. A later genetic analysis used genome-wide SNP genotypes for about three fifths of the 666 donors, treating that subset as a discovery cohort. All discovery cohort repertoires had been generated using a single sequencing platform. HLA typing covered class I and class II loci at four-digit resolution. The number of typed donors differed by locus: 629-630 for A, B, C, DRB1 and DQB1; about 520 for DQA1; 600 to 610 for DPA1; and some 430 for DPB1. Because of strong linkage in the cohort, roughly 5 DR-DQ haplotypes were treated as single units for association and clustering. Across about 380 genotyped donors of the cohort, an average of about 240,000 unique TCR beta nucleotide sequences per donor were sequenced, and 15% to 20% of those sequences were non-productive. General conclusions and limits of the study: According to a later analysis, TCR association rates differed among HLA loci, with DRB1 alleles showing the most associated TCRs and HLA-C alleles showing the fewest. Because counts were too low, fewer than 20 rarely observed V segments, including chromosome 9 orphons, were excluded from the earlier analysis of 587 of the donors. Compared with the roughly 700-donor mean, donors in an Asian-associated ancestry cluster had fewer N-insertions in productive TCRs, according to a later genetic analysis. A total of around 150 TCR beta chains were listed by the study as associated with cytomegalovirus. Roughly uniform sequencing depth across donors was assumed in presence/absence analyses, although this assumption may not hold. Some IMGT-functional V segments, including TRBV6-2 and TRBV6-3, could not be told apart with the 87-base-pair reads, so those segments were excluded. An earlier analysis of 450 to 750 of the donors showed that most TCR beta V segments appeared in productive rearrangements either about 87% or about 30% of the time, which broadly matched IMGT annotations. Across donors, most TCR sequences were observed very rarely, whereas some public TCRs were present in many individuals. According to a later analysis, most CMV-associated TCR beta chains appeared to be HLA-restricted, and the HLA associations seemed to be driven largely by CMV exposure. A cluster of highly shared sequence variants was judged likely to be a technical artifact of the sequencing pipeline. Linkage disequilibrium might explain the correlated functional status among segregating V segments, but an unknown experimental factor could not be excluded. A further reported finding was that TCR beta sequences accurately predicted the HLA-A and HLA-B alleles for most subjects in the first cohort. An association between a missense DCLRE1C variant and V-gene and J-gene trimming of TCR beta chains was found in a later genetic analysis and replicated in an independent cohort. The authors suggested that the approach could potentially be extended to other disease states and immunological phenotypes. Three of the identified cytomegalovirus-associated TCR beta chains were confirmed in vitro to be specific for cytomegalovirus antigens. In a later analysis, HLA-associated TCR beta chains were found to be more clonally expanded and to have lower generation probabilities than equally common non-associated chains. The classifier was reported to diagnose cytomegalovirus status with high specificity and sensitivity in both the original and validation cohorts. When HLA alleles, especially DR and DQ, strongly co-occurred, attributing TCR associations to individual alleles was difficult. CMV serostatus was the only immune exposure information available for the cohort. Because HLA typing was missing for some donors at each locus, association tests included only the typed subset. According to a later analysis, parvovirus B19, influenza, CMV and Epstein-Barr virus appeared linked to several top co-occurrence clusters. A later analysis associated about 17,000 TCR beta sequences with specific HLA alleles at a false discovery rate of 0.05. In this cohort, only TCR beta chains were sequenced, and detectable features were limited by the absence of alpha or paired-chain data.

The CDR3, cysteine through phenylalanine, is 15 amino acids long. Kept here is only the CDR3 DNA, which spans 45 bases and is read in frame from base 1. CDR1 SGDLS and CDR2 YYNGEE were looked up in the germline V gene. V is clipped by 1 base and J by 1 base, and the sequence between their germline boundaries is 11 bases long. The library was produced with the immunoSEQ multiplex PCR assay. For the multiplex PCR, a mixture combining 60 forward primers for TCR Vbeta segments and 13 reverse primers for TCR Jbeta segments was used. The CDR3 region of rearranged TCR beta genes was amplified from genomic DNA with a multiplex PCR assay. The Illumina HiSeq System was used to sequence the amplified TCR beta libraries as 87-base-pair reads. The study's processing was this. A later analysis tallied 75 million to 95 million unique TCR beta chains across the 666 repertoires, and approximately 12 million of those chains were shared by two or more donors. Raw reads were error-corrected and collapsed into unique sequences with a nearest-neighbor algorithm that merged closely related sequences to remove PCR and sequencing errors. CDR3 sequences were aligned to IMGT reference sequences to assign V, D and J gene segments. For a sequence to be retained, a match of at least six nucleotides to both a V gene segment and a J gene segment was required. A rearrangement counted as productive if the CDR3 had no stop codons and remained in frame with V and J, and every other rearrangement counted as non-productive. Following IMGT convention, CDR3 was defined as the stretch from the second conserved V-encoded cysteine up to the conserved J-encoded phenylalanine. The earlier analysis of about 570 of the donors excluded any sequence lacking an unambiguous match to a single V gene segment. In an earlier analysis of 587 of the donors, V segments were called functional above 56.7% productive rearrangements and were called segregating when the between-donor standard deviation exceeded 5%. A statistical classification framework was built for diagnosing cytomegalovirus status from the catalog of TCR beta chain sequences. In a later analysis, V and J genes were assigned by comparing TCR nucleotide sequences against IMGT/GENE-DB human TR gene sequences. A later analysis assigned CDR3 sequences and most-parsimonious VDJ recombination scenarios with the TCRdist pipeline. In a later analysis, every TCR beta chain was defined by the combination of its CDR3 amino acid sequence and its V-gene family, and reads without a unique V-gene family were dropped. As a way to deal with suspected cross-contamination and a sequencing artifact, a later analysis dropped 500 to 700 nucleotide sequences that were highly shared and had low generation probability. For each public chain, a later analysis derived a clonal expansion index from normalized ranks of inferred template counts within each repertoire. In a later analysis, generation probabilities were computed with a VDJ recombination model fitted to out-of-frame rearrangements, and the resulting probabilities were checked against IGoR. Hypergeometric tests were used in a later analysis to score TCR-TCR, TCR-HLA and TCR-CMV co-occurrence, with a repertoire-size bias correction applied to the TCR pairs. False discovery rates were estimated in a later analysis by permuting HLA or CMV assignments 20 times. In a later analysis, co-occurring TCRs were grouped using DBSCAN, and TCRdist sequence similarity was added for clustering within HLA-allele-positive subsets. For co-occurrence clustering, repertoires with fewer than 30,000 or more than 120,000 public chains were excluded, along with five or six repertoires with anomalous nucleotide sharing. TCRdb obtained this table from immuneACCESS and retained in-frame rearrangements with V and J assigned. These tables miss some clones; where compared with another copy, unresolved V genes account for less than half of the shortfall, and the remainder is unexplained. The V and J calls and clone size are taken from that table; D and trimming were inferred from the DNA. Across this sample there are some 110,000 clones, with 75% to 80% seen only once. Roughly 6% of the sample rests with the top ten.

The cohort comprised some 730 healthy bone marrow donors. Cohort members were all nominally healthy when sampled, although unrecorded immune exposures were likely present. The donor tested CMV seropositive and was one of the 289 seropositive cohort members. A peripheral blood sample was collected from each donor, and TCR beta sequencing was performed on peripheral blood mononuclear cells. The Qiagen DNeasy Blood Extraction Kit was used to extract genomic DNA from the blood cell samples. The origin of this receptor is a man in his sixties in good health and CMV-seropositive. The source material was PBMCs. The rearrangement combines TRBV9 with TRBJ1-1; no confident D gene assignment can be made. The nucleotide sequence reads TGTGCCAGCAGCGTACGAGGAATAGGGAACACTGAAGCTTTCTTT. The resulting protein is CASSVRGIGNTEAFF.